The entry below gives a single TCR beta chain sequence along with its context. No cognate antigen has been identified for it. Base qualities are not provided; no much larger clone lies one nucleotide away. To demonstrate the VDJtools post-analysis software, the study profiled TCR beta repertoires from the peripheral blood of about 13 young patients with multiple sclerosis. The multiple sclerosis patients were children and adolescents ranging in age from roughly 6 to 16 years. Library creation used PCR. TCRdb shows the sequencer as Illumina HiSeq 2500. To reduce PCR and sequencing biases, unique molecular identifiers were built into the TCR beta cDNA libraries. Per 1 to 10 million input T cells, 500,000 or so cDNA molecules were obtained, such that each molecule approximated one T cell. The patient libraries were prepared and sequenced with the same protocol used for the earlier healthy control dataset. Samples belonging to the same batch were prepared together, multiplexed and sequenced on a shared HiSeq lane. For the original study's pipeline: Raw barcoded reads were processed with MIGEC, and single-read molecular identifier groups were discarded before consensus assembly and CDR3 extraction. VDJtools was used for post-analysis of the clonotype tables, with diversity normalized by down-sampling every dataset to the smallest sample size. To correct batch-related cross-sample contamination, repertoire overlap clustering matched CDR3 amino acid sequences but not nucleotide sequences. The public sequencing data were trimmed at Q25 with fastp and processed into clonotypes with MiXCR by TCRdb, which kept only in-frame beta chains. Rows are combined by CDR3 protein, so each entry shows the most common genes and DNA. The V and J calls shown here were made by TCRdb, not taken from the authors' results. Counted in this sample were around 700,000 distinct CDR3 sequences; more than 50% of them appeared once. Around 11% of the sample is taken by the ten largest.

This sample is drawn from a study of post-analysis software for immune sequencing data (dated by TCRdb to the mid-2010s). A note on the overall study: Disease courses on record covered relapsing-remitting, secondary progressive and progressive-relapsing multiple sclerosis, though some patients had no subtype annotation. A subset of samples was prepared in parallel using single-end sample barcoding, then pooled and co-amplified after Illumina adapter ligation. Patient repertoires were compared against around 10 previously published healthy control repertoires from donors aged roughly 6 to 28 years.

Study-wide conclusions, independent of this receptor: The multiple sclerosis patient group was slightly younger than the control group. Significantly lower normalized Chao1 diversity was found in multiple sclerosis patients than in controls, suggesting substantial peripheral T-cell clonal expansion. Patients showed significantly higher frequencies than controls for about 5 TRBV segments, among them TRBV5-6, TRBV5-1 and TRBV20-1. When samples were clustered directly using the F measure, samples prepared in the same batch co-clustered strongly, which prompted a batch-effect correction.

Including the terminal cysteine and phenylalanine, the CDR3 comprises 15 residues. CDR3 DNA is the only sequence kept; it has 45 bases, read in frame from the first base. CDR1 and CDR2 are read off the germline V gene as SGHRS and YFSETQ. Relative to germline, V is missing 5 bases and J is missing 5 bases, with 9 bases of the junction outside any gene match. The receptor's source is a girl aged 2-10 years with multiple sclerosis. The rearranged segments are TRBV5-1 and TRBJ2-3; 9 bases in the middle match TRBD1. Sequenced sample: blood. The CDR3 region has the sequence CASSPTGGTKDTQYF. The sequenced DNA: TGCGCCAGCAGTCCCACAGGGGGCACAAAAGATACGCAGTATTTT.